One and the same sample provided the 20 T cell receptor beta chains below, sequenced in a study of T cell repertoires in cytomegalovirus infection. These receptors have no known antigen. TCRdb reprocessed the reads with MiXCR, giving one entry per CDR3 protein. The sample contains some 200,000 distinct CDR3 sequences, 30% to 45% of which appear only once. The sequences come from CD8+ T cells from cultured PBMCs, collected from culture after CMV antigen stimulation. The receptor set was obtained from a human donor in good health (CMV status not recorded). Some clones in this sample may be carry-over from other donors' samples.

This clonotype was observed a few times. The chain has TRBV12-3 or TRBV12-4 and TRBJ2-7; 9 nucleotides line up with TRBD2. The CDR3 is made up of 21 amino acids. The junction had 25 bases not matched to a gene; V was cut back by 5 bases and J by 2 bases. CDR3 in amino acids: CASSDRQGGKSGRPSPYEQYF. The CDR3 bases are TGTGCCAGCAGTGACCGACAGGGCGGTAAGAGCGGGAGGCCAAGCCCCTACGAGCAGTACTTC.

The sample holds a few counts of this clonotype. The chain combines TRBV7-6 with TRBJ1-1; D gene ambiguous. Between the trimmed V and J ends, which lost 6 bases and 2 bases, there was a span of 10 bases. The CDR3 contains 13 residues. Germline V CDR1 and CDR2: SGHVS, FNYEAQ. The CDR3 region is CASRPETNTEAFF. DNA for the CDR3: TGTGCCAGCAGACCAGAGACTAACACTGAAGCTTTCTTT.

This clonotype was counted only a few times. CDR3 sequence (DNA): TGTGCCAGCAGCAGTTCAGGGTTAAGGGGGATATATTTT. Residues: CASSSSGLRGIYF. The V call is TRBV12-3 or TRBV12-4, the J call TRBJ1-3; weak D call: TRBD1 (6 bases). V was cut by 6 bases and J by 13 bases, with 19 bases left in between. This CDR3 is built from 13 residues.

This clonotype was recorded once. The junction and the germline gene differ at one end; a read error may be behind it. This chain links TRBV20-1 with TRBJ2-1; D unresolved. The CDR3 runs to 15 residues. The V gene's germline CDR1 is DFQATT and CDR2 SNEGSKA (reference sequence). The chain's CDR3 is CSARGTVHSDNEQFF. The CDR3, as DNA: TGCAGTGCTAGAGGGACGGTTCACTCCGACAATGAGCAGTTCTTC.

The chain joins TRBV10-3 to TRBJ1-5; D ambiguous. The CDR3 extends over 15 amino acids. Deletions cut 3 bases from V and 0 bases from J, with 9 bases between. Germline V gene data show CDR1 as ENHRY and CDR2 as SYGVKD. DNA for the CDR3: TGTGCCATCAGTGAAGATGGAACTAGCAATCAGCCCCAGCATTTT. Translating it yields CAISEDGTSNQPQHF.

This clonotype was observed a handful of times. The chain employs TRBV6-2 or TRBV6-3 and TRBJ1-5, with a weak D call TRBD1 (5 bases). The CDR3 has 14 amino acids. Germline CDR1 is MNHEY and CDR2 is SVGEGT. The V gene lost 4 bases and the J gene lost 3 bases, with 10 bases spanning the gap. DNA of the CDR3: TGTGCCAGCAGTTGGGGACGGCTCAATCAGCCCCAGCATTTT. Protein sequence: CASSWGRLNQPQHF.

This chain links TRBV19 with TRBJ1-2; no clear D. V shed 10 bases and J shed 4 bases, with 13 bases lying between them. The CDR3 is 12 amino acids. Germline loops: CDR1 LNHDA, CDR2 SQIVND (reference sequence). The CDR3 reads CATVGGFYGYTF. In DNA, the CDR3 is TGTGCCACTGTGGGCGGATTCTATGGCTACACCTTC.

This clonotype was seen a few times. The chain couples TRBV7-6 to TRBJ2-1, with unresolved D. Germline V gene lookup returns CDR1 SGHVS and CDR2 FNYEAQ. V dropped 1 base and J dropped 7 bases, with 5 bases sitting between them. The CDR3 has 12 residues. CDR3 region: CASSLEGNEQFF. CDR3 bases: TGTGCCAGCAGCTTAGAAGGAAATGAGCAGTTCTTC.

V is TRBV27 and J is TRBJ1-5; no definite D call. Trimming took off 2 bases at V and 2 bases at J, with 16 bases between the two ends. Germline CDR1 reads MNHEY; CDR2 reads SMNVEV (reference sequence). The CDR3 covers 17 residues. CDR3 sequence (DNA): TGTGCCAGCAGTTTAGGGAATACTAAACCTGGCAATCAGCCCCAGCATTTT. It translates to CASSLGNTKPGNQPQHF.

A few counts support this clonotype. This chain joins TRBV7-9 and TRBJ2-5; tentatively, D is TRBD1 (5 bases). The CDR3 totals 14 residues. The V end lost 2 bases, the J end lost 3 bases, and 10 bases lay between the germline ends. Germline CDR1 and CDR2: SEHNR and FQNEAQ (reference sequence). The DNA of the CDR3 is TGTGCCAGCAGCTTACCTAGACAGAAAGAGACCCAGTACTTC. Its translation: CASSLPRQKETQYF. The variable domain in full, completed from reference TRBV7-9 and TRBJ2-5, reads DTGVSQNPRHKITKRGQNVTFRCDPISEHNRLYWYRQTLGQGPEFLTYFQNEAQLEKSRLLSDRFSAERPKGSFSTLEIQRTEQGDSAMYLCASSLPRQKETQYFGPGTRLLVL.

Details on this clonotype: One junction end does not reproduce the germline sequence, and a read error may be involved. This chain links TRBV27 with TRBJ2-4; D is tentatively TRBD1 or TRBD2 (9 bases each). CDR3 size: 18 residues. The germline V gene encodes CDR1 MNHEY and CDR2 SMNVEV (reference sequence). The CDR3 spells CASSPTGGGGLAKNIQHF. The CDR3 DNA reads TGTGCCAGCAGCCCCACAGGGGGCGGGGGACTAGCCAAAAACATTCAGCACTTC.

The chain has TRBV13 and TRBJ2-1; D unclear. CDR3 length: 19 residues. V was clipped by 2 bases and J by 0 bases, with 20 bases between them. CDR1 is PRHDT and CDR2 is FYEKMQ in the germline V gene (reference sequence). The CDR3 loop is CASSLKGLSASSSYNEQFF. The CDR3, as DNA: TGTGCCAGCAGCTTAAAAGGGTTAAGTGCCTCCTCCTCCTACAATGAGCAGTTCTTC.

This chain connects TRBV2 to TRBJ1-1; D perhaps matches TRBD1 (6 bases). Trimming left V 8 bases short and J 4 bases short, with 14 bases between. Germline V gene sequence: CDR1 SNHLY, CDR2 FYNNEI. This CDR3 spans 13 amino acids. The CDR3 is CASPDGGRTEAFF. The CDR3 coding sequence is TGTGCCAGCCCGGACGGGGGGCGCACTGAAGCTTTCTTT.

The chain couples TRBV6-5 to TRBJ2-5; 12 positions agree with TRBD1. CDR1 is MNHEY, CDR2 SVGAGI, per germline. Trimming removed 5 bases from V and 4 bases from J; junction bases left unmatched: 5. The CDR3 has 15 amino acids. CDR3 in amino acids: CASSPGQGAGETQYF. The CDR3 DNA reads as TGTGCCAGCAGTCCGGGACAGGGGGCAGGAGAGACCCAGTACTTC.

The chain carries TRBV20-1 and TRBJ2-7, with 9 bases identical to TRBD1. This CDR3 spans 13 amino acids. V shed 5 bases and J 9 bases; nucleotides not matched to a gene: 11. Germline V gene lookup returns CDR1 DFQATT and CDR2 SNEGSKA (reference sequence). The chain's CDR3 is CSAPRTGDFRQYF. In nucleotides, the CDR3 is TGCAGTGCTCCTCGGACAGGGGATTTTCGGCAGTACTTC.

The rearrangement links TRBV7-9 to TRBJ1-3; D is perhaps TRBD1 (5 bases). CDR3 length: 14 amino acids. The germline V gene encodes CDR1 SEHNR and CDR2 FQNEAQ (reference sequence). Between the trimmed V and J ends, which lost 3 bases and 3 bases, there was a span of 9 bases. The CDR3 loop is CASSFSDSGNTIYF. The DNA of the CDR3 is TGTGCCAGCAGCTTTTCCGACAGTGGAAACACCATATATTTT.

CDR3 sequence (DNA): TGTGCCAGCACCCCCGCCGGGGAGAGCTGGGGGAACACTGAAGCTTTCTTT. Translated, it gives CASTPAGESWGNTEAFF. The chain couples TRBV28 to TRBJ1-1; D gene uncertain. V shed 7 bases and J shed 1 base, with 22 bases lying between them. Germline V gene data show CDR1 as MDHEN and CDR2 as SYDVKM. This CDR3 spans 17 amino acids.

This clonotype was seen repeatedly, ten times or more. The CDR3 DNA is TGTGCCAGCAGCCCCGACAGGACAGGGGTCGGCTCCTACGAGCAGTACTTC. This translates into CASSPDRTGVGSYEQYF. The chain links TRBV7-8 to TRBJ2-7; 9 positions match TRBD1. V gave up 5 bases and J gave up 0 bases; unmatched junction bases: 11. The germline gives CDR1 SGHVS, CDR2 FQNEAQ. This CDR3 is built from 17 residues.

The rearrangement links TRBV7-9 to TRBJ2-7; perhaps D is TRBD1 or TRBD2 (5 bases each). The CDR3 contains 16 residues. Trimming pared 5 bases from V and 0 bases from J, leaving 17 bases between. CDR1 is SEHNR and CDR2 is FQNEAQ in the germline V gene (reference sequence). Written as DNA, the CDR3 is TGTGCCAGCAGCGAACACCGGGACGGCCACTCCTACGAGCAGTACTTC. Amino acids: CASSEHRDGHSYEQYF.

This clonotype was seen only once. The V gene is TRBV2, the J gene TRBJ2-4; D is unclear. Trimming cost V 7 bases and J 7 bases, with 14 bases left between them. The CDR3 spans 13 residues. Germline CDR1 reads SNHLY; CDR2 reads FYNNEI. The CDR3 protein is CASTARLINIQYF. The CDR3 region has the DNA TGTGCCAGCACTGCAAGACTGATTAACATTCAGTACTTC.